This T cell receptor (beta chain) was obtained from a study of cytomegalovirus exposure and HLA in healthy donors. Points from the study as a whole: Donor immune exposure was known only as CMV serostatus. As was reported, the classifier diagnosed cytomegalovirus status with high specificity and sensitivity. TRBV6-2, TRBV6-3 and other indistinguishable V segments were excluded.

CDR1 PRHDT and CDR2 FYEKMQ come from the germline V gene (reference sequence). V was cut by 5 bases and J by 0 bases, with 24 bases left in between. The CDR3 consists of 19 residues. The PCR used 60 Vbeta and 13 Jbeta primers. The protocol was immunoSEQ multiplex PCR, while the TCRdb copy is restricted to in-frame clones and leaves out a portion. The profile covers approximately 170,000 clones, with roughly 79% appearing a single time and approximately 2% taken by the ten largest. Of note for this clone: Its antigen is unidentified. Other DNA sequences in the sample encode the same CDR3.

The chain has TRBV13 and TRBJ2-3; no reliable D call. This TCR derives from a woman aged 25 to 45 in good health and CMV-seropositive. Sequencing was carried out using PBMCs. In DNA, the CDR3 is TGTGCCAGCAGCCCAAATCCTGGGCAGCCTCCTACTAGCACAGATACGCAGTATTTT. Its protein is CASSPNPGQPPTSTDTQYF.